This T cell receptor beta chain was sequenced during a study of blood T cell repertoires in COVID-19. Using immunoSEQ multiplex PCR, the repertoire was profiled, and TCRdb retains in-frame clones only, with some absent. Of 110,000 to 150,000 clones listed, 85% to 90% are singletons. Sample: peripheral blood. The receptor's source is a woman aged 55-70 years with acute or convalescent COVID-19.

CDR3 loop: CASSGELGAFF. DNA of the CDR3: TGTGCCAGCAGCGGGGAATTGGGGGCTTTCTTT. The rearrangement links TRBV28 to TRBJ1-1; D is ambiguous. CDR1 is MDHEN, CDR2 SYDVKM, per germline. V was cut by 6 bases and J by 11 bases, with 13 bases left in between. The CDR3 is made up of 11 amino acids.